This is a list of T cell receptor beta chains from one sample in a study of shared clonotypes between healthy human individuals. TCRdb's copy holds only in-frame clones and misses some; the assay was immunoSEQ multiplex PCR. The sample includes 2 million to 2.5 million clones, roughly 92% of them seen just once. Sample: naive CD4+ T cells from PBMCs. The receptors shown here come from a man aged 18 to 29 in good health. Some clones in this sample may be carry-over from other donors' samples. CDR3s leave out the opening cysteine and the closing phenylalanine or tryptophan. Fields, in order: CDR3 length, V gene, J gene, D gene, clone size, CDR3 protein. The D gene is left open where the match is weak. Rows may omit the clone size; those that give it use once, few, many or a size class.

len: 9
v_gene: TRBV7-9
j_gene: TRBJ1-2
d_gene: NA
abundance: few
CDR3aa: ASSLGGIYT

len: 10
v_gene: TRBV29-1
j_gene: TRBJ2-5
d_gene: TRBD1
abundance: NA
CDR3aa: SVTGGEETQY

len: 13
v_gene: TRBV5-1
j_gene: TRBJ2-1
d_gene: NA
abundance: NA
CDR3aa: ASSLTGSSYNEQF

len: 14
v_gene: TRBV7-6
j_gene: TRBJ2-1
d_gene: NA
abundance: NA
CDR3aa: ASSSRLGFGFDEQF

len: 13
v_gene: TRBV9
j_gene: TRBJ1-2
d_gene: NA
abundance: NA
CDR3aa: ASSVGGTVSLGYT

len: 12
v_gene: TRBV7-3
j_gene: TRBJ2-1
d_gene: NA
abundance: NA
CDR3aa: ASSPGTLYNEQF

len: 11
v_gene: TRBV28
j_gene: TRBJ1-1
d_gene: NA
abundance: NA
CDR3aa: ASSFSVVTGAF

len: 11
v_gene: TRBV6-6
j_gene: TRBJ1-1
d_gene: TRBD1
abundance: NA
CDR3aa: ASSPGQGTEAF

len: 14
v_gene: TRBV6-1
j_gene: TRBJ1-5
d_gene: NA
abundance: NA
CDR3aa: ASSDRTGSGNQPQH

len: 11
v_gene: TRBV6-1
j_gene: TRBJ1-2
d_gene: NA
abundance: NA
CDR3aa: ASSRDTSYGYT

len: 14
v_gene: TRBV6-5
j_gene: TRBJ2-7
d_gene: NA
abundance: NA
CDR3aa: ASSYSFEGDPYEQY

len: 14
v_gene: TRBV7-2
j_gene: TRBJ2-7
d_gene: TRBD1
abundance: NA
CDR3aa: ASSLESRGSRYEQY

len: 12
v_gene: TRBV6-1
j_gene: TRBJ2-3
d_gene: NA
abundance: NA
CDR3aa: ASSLGTFTDTQY

len: 13
v_gene: TRBV5-4
j_gene: TRBJ2-3
d_gene: NA
abundance: NA
CDR3aa: ASSKGQTPSNTQY

len: 8
v_gene: TRBV28
j_gene: TRBJ1-4
d_gene: NA
abundance: few
CDR3aa: ASSGNGFF

len: 12
v_gene: TRBV7-2
j_gene: TRBJ2-1
d_gene: TRBD1
abundance: NA
CDR3aa: ASSQKTGGAEQF

len: 15
v_gene: TRBV5-1
j_gene: TRBJ2-5
d_gene: NA
abundance: NA
CDR3aa: ASSLVFLPFPQETQY

len: 13
v_gene: TRBV28
j_gene: TRBJ2-1
d_gene: NA
abundance: NA
CDR3aa: AIHSGQGYYNEQF

len: 14
v_gene: TRBV4-1
j_gene: TRBJ2-1
d_gene: NA
abundance: once
CDR3aa: ASSQRRTHPYNEQF

len: 14
v_gene: TRBV5-1
j_gene: TRBJ1-1
d_gene: NA
abundance: NA
CDR3aa: ASSLDSPGLNTEAF

len: 15
v_gene: TRBV5-4
j_gene: TRBJ2-6
d_gene: NA
abundance: NA
CDR3aa: ASRVGGANSGANVLT

len: 12
v_gene: TRBV7-2
j_gene: TRBJ2-7
d_gene: TRBD2
abundance: NA
CDR3aa: ASSLSGASYEQY

len: 13
v_gene: TRBV6-6
j_gene: TRBJ1-5
d_gene: NA
abundance: once
CDR3aa: ASSAGGTYNQPQH

len: 12
v_gene: TRBV28
j_gene: TRBJ2-1
d_gene: TRBD2
abundance: NA
CDR3aa: ASDRSGRYDEQF

len: 12
v_gene: TRBV5-6
j_gene: TRBJ2-3
d_gene: NA
abundance: NA
CDR3aa: ASRRGGPTDTQY

len: 13
v_gene: TRBV7-2
j_gene: TRBJ2-7
d_gene: NA
abundance: NA
CDR3aa: ASSFAGRGSYEQY

len: 14
v_gene: TRBV30
j_gene: TRBJ2-4
d_gene: TRBD1
abundance: NA
CDR3aa: AWSQGASLAKNIQY

len: 12
v_gene: TRBV27
j_gene: TRBJ2-5
d_gene: NA
abundance: NA
CDR3aa: ASRTQGTGKTQY

len: 13
v_gene: TRBV27
j_gene: TRBJ2-7
d_gene: TRBD1
abundance: NA
CDR3aa: ASSSRQGAFGEQY

len: 12
v_gene: TRBV18
j_gene: TRBJ2-5
d_gene: NA
abundance: NA
CDR3aa: ASSSTTRPETQY

len: 13
v_gene: TRBV4-1
j_gene: TRBJ1-4
d_gene: NA
abundance: once
CDR3aa: ASSQDEQGYEKLF

len: 12
v_gene: TRBV19
j_gene: TRBJ2-7
d_gene: TRBD1
abundance: NA
CDR3aa: ASSKDRDSYEQY

len: 14
v_gene: TRBV27
j_gene: TRBJ2-7
d_gene: NA
abundance: NA
CDR3aa: ASSPATGRISYEQY

len: 13
v_gene: TRBV5-1
j_gene: TRBJ2-3
d_gene: TRBD2
abundance: NA
CDR3aa: ASSLVAGATDTQY

len: 17
v_gene: TRBV5-1
j_gene: TRBJ1-1
d_gene: NA
abundance: NA
CDR3aa: ASSLDVWWGESMNTEAF

len: 14
v_gene: TRBV6-1
j_gene: TRBJ2-7
d_gene: NA
abundance: NA
CDR3aa: ASSGRRGWDTYEQY

len: 14
v_gene: TRBV10-1
j_gene: TRBJ2-3
d_gene: TRBD2
abundance: once
CDR3aa: ASSRTSGMLADTQY

len: 13
v_gene: TRBV7-6
j_gene: TRBJ2-7
d_gene: TRBD1
abundance: NA
CDR3aa: ASSLAGQGAHEQY

len: 11
v_gene: TRBV7-8
j_gene: TRBJ1-1
d_gene: NA
abundance: NA
CDR3aa: ASSSQENTEAF

len: 14
v_gene: TRBV6-5
j_gene: TRBJ2-2
d_gene: NA
abundance: NA
CDR3aa: ASSYSGPARGGELF

len: 14
v_gene: TRBV7-9
j_gene: TRBJ2-3
d_gene: NA
abundance: NA
CDR3aa: ASSLGAGMGTDTQY

len: 16
v_gene: TRBV25-1
j_gene: TRBJ2-6
d_gene: NA
abundance: NA
CDR3aa: ASSPRAGKFSGANVLT

len: 12
v_gene: TRBV4-2
j_gene: TRBJ2-1
d_gene: NA
abundance: NA
CDR3aa: ASSPLGAYNEQF

len: 14
v_gene: TRBV28
j_gene: TRBJ2-7
d_gene: NA
abundance: NA
CDR3aa: ASSPPVGSHTYEQY

len: 11
v_gene: TRBV29-1
j_gene: TRBJ2-1
d_gene: NA
abundance: NA
CDR3aa: SVTGRHLNEQF

len: 14
v_gene: TRBV5-6
j_gene: TRBJ2-1
d_gene: TRBD2
abundance: NA
CDR3aa: ASSLEAGGTTVEQF

len: 9
v_gene: TRBV11-2
j_gene: TRBJ2-7
d_gene: NA
abundance: NA
CDR3aa: ASSGGYEQY

len: 13
v_gene: TRBV18
j_gene: TRBJ1-1
d_gene: NA
abundance: few
CDR3aa: ASSLGRTMNTEAF

len: 12
v_gene: TRBV6-1
j_gene: TRBJ1-3
d_gene: TRBD1
abundance: NA
CDR3aa: ASSWTGVGNTIY

len: 11
v_gene: TRBV15
j_gene: TRBJ1-3
d_gene: NA
abundance: NA
CDR3aa: ATSGGTGNTIY

len: 10
v_gene: TRBV5-1
j_gene: TRBJ1-2
d_gene: NA
abundance: once
CDR3aa: ASSEEGYGYT

len: 15
v_gene: TRBV6-1
j_gene: TRBJ2-1
d_gene: TRBD2
abundance: NA
CDR3aa: ASSAWTSGRIYNEQF

len: 13
v_gene: TRBV6-5
j_gene: TRBJ1-6
d_gene: TRBD1
abundance: NA
CDR3aa: ASRESGTANSPLH